Described below is a single T cell receptor beta chain sequence and its context. CDR1 and CDR2 from the germline V gene are LGHDT and YNNKEL (reference sequence). V lost 4 bases and J 4 bases, leaving 10 bases between the germline ends. The CDR3 has 13 amino acids. The data stem from a study of blood T cell repertoires in COVID-19. Study details: Acute-phase and convalescent COVID-19 samples originated in the United States, Italy and Spain. T cells, B-cell-depleted T cells, or PBMCs supplied cDNA or gDNA.

Original analysis: From reference gene primer amplification, estimates of nucleated cell counts were derived. The assay was immunoSEQ multiplex PCR, and TCRdb's table has in-frame clones only and misses some. The V and J calls and clone size are taken from that table; D and trimming were inferred from the DNA. The sample lists about 170,000 clones, around 80% occurring once. Sequencing input: peripheral blood. This receptor was taken from a woman aged 70 to 79 who had recovered from COVID-19. J is TRBJ1-2 and V is TRBV3-1 (or the pseudogene TRBV3-2); D gene unclear. Written as DNA, the CDR3 is TGTGCCAGCAGCCCCCGAGGTCTCTATGGCTACACCTTC. Translation gives CASSPRGLYGYTF.